Given below is one T cell receptor (beta chain) in context. This sample was included in a study of cytomegalovirus exposure and HLA in healthy donors. Germline CDR1 MNHNS, CDR2 SASEGT. V dropped 4 bases and J dropped 0; count of bases not matched to a gene: 3. The CDR3 sequence is 16 residues long. PCR amplification relied on 60 Vbeta primers (plus 13 Jbeta primers). Here immunoSEQ multiplex PCR was the method, and the copy in TCRdb shows in-frame clones only, minus some. The sample consists of about 150,000 clones, 79% of them appearing once. The sequenced sample was PBMCs. This receptor was identified in a man aged 45-65 years in good health and CMV-seropositive. The chain employs TRBV6-1 and TRBJ2-3; 11 bases are a match to TRBD2. This CDR3 is CASSGRLAGSTDTQYF. The CDR3 DNA is TGTGCCAGCAGTGGTAGACTAGCGGGGAGCACAGATACGCAGTATTTT.